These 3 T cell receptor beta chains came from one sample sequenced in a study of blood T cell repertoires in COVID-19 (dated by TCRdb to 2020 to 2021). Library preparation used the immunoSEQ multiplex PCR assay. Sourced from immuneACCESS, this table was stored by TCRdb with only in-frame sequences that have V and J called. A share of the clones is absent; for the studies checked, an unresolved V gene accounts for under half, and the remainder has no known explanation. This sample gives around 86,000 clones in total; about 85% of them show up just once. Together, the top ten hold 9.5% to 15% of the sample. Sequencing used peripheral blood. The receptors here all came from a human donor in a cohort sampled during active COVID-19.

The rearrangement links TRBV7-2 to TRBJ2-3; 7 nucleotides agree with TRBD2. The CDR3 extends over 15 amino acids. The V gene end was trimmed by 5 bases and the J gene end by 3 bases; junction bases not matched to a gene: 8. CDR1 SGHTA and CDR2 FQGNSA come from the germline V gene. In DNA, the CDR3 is TGTGCCAGCAGCCAAATAGCGGGTAAAACAGATACGCAGTATTTT. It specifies CASSQIAGKTDTQYF.

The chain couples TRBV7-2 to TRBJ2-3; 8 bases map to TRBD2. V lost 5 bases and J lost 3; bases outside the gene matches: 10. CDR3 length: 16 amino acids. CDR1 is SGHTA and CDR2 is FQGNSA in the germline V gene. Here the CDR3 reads CASSRRGRGGTDTQYF. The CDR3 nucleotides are TGTGCCAGCAGCCGGAGGGGACGGGGGGGAACAGATACGCAGTATTTT.

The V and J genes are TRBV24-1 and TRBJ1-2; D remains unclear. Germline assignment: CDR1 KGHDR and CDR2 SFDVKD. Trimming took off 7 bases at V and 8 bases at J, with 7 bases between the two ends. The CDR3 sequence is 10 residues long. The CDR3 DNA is TGTGCCACCAGAATACAGGGCTACACCTTC. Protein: CATRIQGYTF.